This TCR beta chain appears in the sequencing data of a study of identical twins (dated by TCRdb to 2016 to 2017). A note on the overall study: To test whether fetal clonotypes persist, this study deep-sequenced TCR alpha and beta repertoires from monozygotic twins, from unrelated adults of various ages, and from cord blood. To rule out contamination, replicate twin experiments were performed at different times with different library preparation protocols.

A remark on this clonotype: Its antigen is unknown. Base qualities were left out, and no much larger clone turns up one base away.

Points the paper makes about the study in general: Recombination models systematically underestimated out-of-frame TCR alpha sharing in monozygotic twins but agreed with sharing between unrelated individuals. Because the same donors could not be followed over many years, the conclusions depended on cross-sectional statistical analysis. Abundant cord blood beta clonotypes carried fewer insertions; young adult naive repertoires showed a weaker similar trend, while memory repertoires showed none. Invariant T cells such as MAIT and iNKT could partly confound zero-insertion analyses, though diverse VJ usage argued against this for most clonotypes. Excess twin sharing in beta out-of-frame sequences was weaker because fewer shared sequences lowered the signal-to-noise ratio. Out-of-frame TCR alpha sequences shared between twins showed an excess of low generation-probability sequences compared with coincidental sharing between unrelated individuals.

Trimming at the junction amounts to 0 bases on V and 3 bases on J, and the germline ends lie 9 bases apart. CDR1 is given as SGHAT and CDR2 as FQNNGV, both from the germline V gene. The CDR3 goes from the cysteine to the phenylalanine over 14 residues. Only the CDR3 part of the read is kept: 42 bases, read in frame from the first base. Every donor was a healthy Caucasian. The library was built by means of 5' RACE. For sequencing, an Illumina HiSeq 2000 was employed. A universal primer binding site was added through template switching, and the final cDNA carried a unique molecular identifier so that TCR cDNA molecules could be counted accurately. First-strand cDNA for TCR alpha and beta chains was synthesized from specific primers in the conserved constant-segment region. Each cDNA library was double barcoded, with a SMART-Mk sample barcode plus Illumina barcodes, to control for contamination. TruSeq adapter sequences, together with Illumina sample barcodes, were added in two successive PCR steps. The TCR alpha and beta cDNA libraries were sequenced on the Illumina HiSeq platform using custom primers. For the original study's pipeline: Raw reads were processed with MiGEC to extract unique molecular identifiers, and MiXCR was used to determine CDR3 positions. For each individual, recombination models were inferred using an EM algorithm with the repgenHMM and IGoR tools. Shared clonotype analysis was performed with the tcR package in R, normalizing sharing by the product of cloneset sizes. Out-of-frame nonproductive sequences were analyzed to study raw recombination free of thymic and clonal selection effects. The public reads were run again by TCRdb, first through fastp at Q25 and then through MiXCR, and only productive beta chains were kept. Each entry merges the rows of one CDR3 protein and shows their most common DNA and genes. In this record, the V and J calls reflect TCRdb's handling and not the investigators' own analysis. The sample records approximately 1.8 million distinct CDR3 sequences, around 33% of which are singletons. Over 0.25% of the sample is held by the ten biggest clonotypes.

Here the chain combines TRBV11-2 and TRBJ2-7, with TRBD2 perhaps the D gene, on 5 matching bases. The receptor was isolated from a newborn girl in good health. Source material: cord blood. This receptor carries the CDR3 CASSLERENYEQYF. The nucleotide sequence reads TGTGCCAGCAGCTTAGAACGGGAAAACTACGAGCAGTACTTC.